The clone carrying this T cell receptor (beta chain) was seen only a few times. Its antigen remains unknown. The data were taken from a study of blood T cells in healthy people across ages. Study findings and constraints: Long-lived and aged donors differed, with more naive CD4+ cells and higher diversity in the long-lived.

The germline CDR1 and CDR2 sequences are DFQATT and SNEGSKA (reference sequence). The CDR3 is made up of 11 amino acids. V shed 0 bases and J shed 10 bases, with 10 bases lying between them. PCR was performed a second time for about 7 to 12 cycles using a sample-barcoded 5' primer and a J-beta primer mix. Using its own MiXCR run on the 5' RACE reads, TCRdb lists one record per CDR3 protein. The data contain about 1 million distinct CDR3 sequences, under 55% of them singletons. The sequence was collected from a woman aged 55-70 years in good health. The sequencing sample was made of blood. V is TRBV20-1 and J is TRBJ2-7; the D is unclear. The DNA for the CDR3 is TGCAGTGCTAGAGATCACCCCGGACAGTACTTC. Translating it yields CSARDHPGQYF.